The entry that follows covers one T cell receptor beta chain sequence. What it binds is unknown. This entry comes from a study of T cells in Graves' hyperthyroidism and ophthalmopathy. The germline CDR1 and CDR2 sequences are MNHNS and SASEGT. V was cut by 1 base and J by 15 bases, with 12 bases left in between. This CDR3 spans 12 amino acids. The investigators amplified TCR beta CDR3 regions from RNA transcripts. The study used the HTBI primer set for a first-round RT-PCR of the TCR CDR3. TCRdb itself ran the multiplex PCR reads through MiXCR, one entry per CDR3 protein. The data contain approximately 380,000 distinct CDR3 sequences, about 18% of them singletons. Study-wide findings and caveats: For ophthalmopathy, model prediction preceded onset by a median about 6.4 months.

The chain has TRBV6-1 and TRBJ2-2; D may be TRBD1 or TRBD2 (5 bases each). This sequence originates from a man aged 18 to 30 with Graves' ophthalmopathy. The sequencing input was blood. CDR3 protein: CASSEEPLGVFF. The CDR3, as DNA: TGTGCCAGCAGTGAAGAACCCCTGGGGGTGTTTTTT.